This paragraph covers one T cell receptor beta chain sequence. The antigen is unknown. This CDR3 comprises 15 residues. CDR1 is SGHTA, CDR2 FQGTGA, per germline. A J-beta primer mix and a sample-barcoded 5' primer were used in a second PCR of about 7 to 12 cycles. TCRdb reanalysed the 5' RACE reads using MiXCR and keeps one entry per CDR3 protein. The table records around 800,000 distinct CDR3 sequences, under 30% of them present only once. This entry comes from a study of blood T cells in healthy people across ages. General study results and limits: While age rose, TCR beta diversity per million T cells dropped in a roughly linear way.

Per sample, extraction of total RNA gave at least 5 micrograms in every case. A further study also used this sample, focusing on T cells of mothers and their children. From that paper: Per 15 ul, 1.5 ug of RNA was used, with all extracted RNA going into cDNA synthesis. There were over 10 million TCR beta CDR3 reads from each mother and several million from each child.

This chain links TRBV7-3 with TRBJ2-7; 7 positions match TRBD2. The J call may be incorrect, as the DNA end agrees better with TRBJ2-5. The specimen was blood. The source is a boy younger than 18 in good health. The CDR3 sequence: CASSLQRGPQETQYF. The DNA of the CDR3 is TGTGCCAGCAGCTTACAGCGGGGCCCGCAAGAGACCCAGTACTTC.